This T cell receptor beta chain was identified during a study of memory CD4+ T cells and cytomegalovirus serostatus. Study-wide findings and caveats: The CMV-associated TCR signature appears largely within the CD4+ memory repertoire.

Single viable CD3+CD4+CD8-CD45RO+ cells were sorted as the memory CD4+ T cells. Only in-frame clones appear in the TCRdb table, and some are missing; sequencing was by immunoSEQ multiplex PCR. In the table there are about 58,000 clones, roughly 84% of which are singletons. Per the germline V gene, CDR1 is SQVTM and CDR2 is ANQGSEA. V lost 7 bases and J lost 4; bases outside the gene matches: 8. This CDR3 has 14 residues. Of note for this clone: The antigen is unknown.

V and J are TRBV29-1 and TRBJ2-5, with 11 nucleotides matching TRBD1. The sample comprised memory CD4+ T cells from blood. The receptor comes from an adult in good health and CMV-seronegative. Some clones in this sample may be carry-over from other donors' samples. The CDR3 DNA is TGCAGCGCCCCGGGACAGGGGGGAGGAGAGACCCAGTACTTC. The encoded protein is CSAPGQGGGETQYF.